These 23 T cell receptor beta chains were sequenced from one sample in a study of T-cell reconstitution after alpha-beta-depleted transplantation in children. Library preparation (for TCRbeta) was performed with unique molecular identifiers. TCRdb reprocessed the PCR reads via MiXCR and lists one record per CDR3 protein. In the table there are about 540,000 distinct CDR3 sequences, about a sixth of which are singletons. The sequencing here drew on PBMCs from the stem cell graft donor, taken from the stem cell graft. The source of these receptors is a human donor who donated a stem cell graft to a child with acute lymphoblastic leukemia.

The rearrangement uses TRBV27 and TRBJ2-7, with a weak D call TRBD1 (6 bases). This CDR3 has 15 residues. V lost 4 bases and J lost 2, with 15 bases in between. From germline, CDR1 is MNHEY and CDR2 SMNVEV (reference sequence). The CDR3 sequence is CASSSHPQGTYEQYF. In nucleotides, the CDR3 is TGTGCCAGCAGTTCCCACCCACAGGGTACCTACGAGCAGTACTTC.

The genes are TRBV19 and TRBJ1-2; TRBD1 matches at 7 bases. V shed 2 bases and J 4 bases; nucleotides not matched to a gene: 7. The CDR3 extends over 15 amino acids. CDR1 is LNHDA, CDR2 SQIVND, per germline (reference sequence). In DNA, the CDR3 is TGTGCCAGTAGTATAAGGACAGGACCGTCCTATGGCTACACCTTC. The encoded protein is CASSIRTGPSYGYTF.

Only a few counts were recorded for this clonotype. CDR3 amino acids: CATSRGGHTEAFF. As DNA, the CDR3 is TGTGCCACTTCGAGGGGGGGTCACACTGAAGCTTTCTTT. This rearrangement joins TRBV15 to TRBJ1-1, with a tentative D call TRBD1 (6 bases). Trimming left V 9 bases short and J 3 bases short, with 14 bases between. The CDR3 is made up of 13 amino acids. The V gene's germline CDR1 is LNHNV and CDR2 YYDKDF (reference sequence).

Worth noting for this clonotype: At one end, the junction sequence differs from germline, possibly due to a read error. The chain combines TRBV29-1 with TRBJ1-1; 8 bases map to TRBD1. Germline V gives CDR1 SQVTM, CDR2 ANQGSEA. The CDR3 spans 16 residues. The CDR3 loop reads CSVEGGQAGGNAEAFF. The CDR3 DNA sequence: TGCAGCGTTGAAGGGGGACAGGCAGGGGGGAACGCTGAAGCTTTCTTT.

J is TRBJ2-1 and V is TRBV20-1; D remains unclear. Trimming took off 1 base at V and 8 bases at J, with 18 bases between the two ends. CDR3 length equals 15 residues. Germline V lookup: CDR1 DFQATT, CDR2 SNEGSKA (reference sequence). CDR3 region: CSARGHGFDLDEQFF. CDR3 sequence (DNA): TGCAGTGCTAGAGGGCACGGGTTTGACCTTGATGAGCAGTTCTTC.

The chain couples TRBV29-1 to TRBJ1-1; no definite D call. The CDR3 loop spans 12 amino acids. Between the trimmed V and J ends, which lost 7 bases and 0 bases, there was a span of 9 bases. Germline V gene lookup returns CDR1 SQVTM and CDR2 ANQGSEA. The CDR3 region is CSASGLNTEAFF. The CDR3 DNA sequence: TGCAGCGCTTCTGGGTTGAACACTGAAGCTTTCTTT.

This clonotype has a handful of counts. J is TRBJ1-2 and V is TRBV27; 10 bases are a match to TRBD1. Germline lookup yields CDR1 MNHEY and CDR2 SMNVEV (reference sequence). This CDR3 has 13 residues. V lost 5 bases, J lost 8 bases, and 5 bases stayed unmatched. The CDR3 DNA sequence: TGTGCCAGCAGTGTGGGACAGGGGACGGGCTACACCTTC. Its translation is CASSVGQGTGYTF.

This clonotype was counted only a few times. V and J are TRBV9 and TRBJ2-7; 10 positions match TRBD1. Per germline, CDR1 SGDLS and CDR2 YYNGEE. J lost 6 bases, V lost 3 bases, and 0 bases had no gene match. The CDR3 spans 12 residues. CDR3 DNA sequence: TGTGCCAGCAGCGGGACAGGGGGCGAGCAGTACTTC. Translation: CASSGTGGEQYF.

This clonotype was counted a few times. The chain couples TRBV2 to TRBJ2-5, with D tentatively TRBD1 (5 bases). This CDR3 spans 12 amino acids. Germline lookup yields CDR1 SNHLY and CDR2 FYNNEI. V dropped 6 bases and J dropped 5 bases, with 10 bases sitting between them. CDR3 sequence: CASRDTYETQYF. CDR3 DNA: TGTGCCAGCAGGGACACCTACGAGACCCAGTACTTC.

This clonotype has a handful of counts. J is TRBJ2-1 and V is TRBV7-9, with D maybe TRBD2 (5 bases). This CDR3 has 12 residues. V was cut by 11 bases and J by 0 bases, with 8 bases left in between. Germline assignment: CDR1 SEHNR and CDR2 FQNEAQ (reference sequence). The CDR3 loop reads CAGESSYNEQFF. The CDR3 region has the DNA TGTGCCGGGGAGAGCTCCTACAATGAGCAGTTCTTC. The full variable domain, completed using reference TRBV7-9 and TRBJ2-1, is DTGVSQNPRHKITKRGQNVTFRCDPISEHNRLYWYRQTLGQGPEFLTYFQNEAQLEKSRLLSDRFSAERPKGSFSTLEIQRTEQGDSAMYLCAGESSYNEQFFGPGTRLTVL.

The chain carries TRBV5-1 and TRBJ1-2; D may be TRBD1 (5 bases). V gave up 0 bases and J gave up 6 bases, with 12 bases separating them. The CDR3 length is 14 residues. CDR1 is SGHRS, CDR2 YFSETQ, per germline. The CDR3 sequence: CASSLARAADGYTF. The CDR3 DNA sequence: TGCGCCAGCAGCTTGGCCAGGGCCGCGGATGGCTACACCTTC.

The chain joins TRBV30 to TRBJ2-7; 9 bases align to TRBD2. In germline, CDR1 is GTSNPN, CDR2 SVGIG (reference sequence). The CDR3 sequence is 15 residues long. J gave up 2 bases and V 3 bases, and 8 bases lay outside the gene matches. The CDR3: CAWRPQTSGPYEQYF. The CDR3 DNA follows: TGTGCCTGGAGACCCCAGACTAGCGGACCCTACGAGCAGTACTTC.

This clonotype came up a few times. The chain couples TRBV4-1 to TRBJ2-1; TRBD2 might be the D (5 bases). V dropped 1 base and J dropped 0 bases, with 19 bases sitting between them. The CDR3 is made up of 19 amino acids. CDR1 and CDR2 (germline): MGHRA, YSYEKL. The CDR3 DNA is TGCGCCAGCAGCCAAGGTCCTCGTAGCGCGGCCCGCTCCTACAATGAGCAGTTCTTC. It encodes CASSQGPRSAARSYNEQFF.

V is TRBV5-1 and J is TRBJ1-4, with D possibly being TRBD1 (6 bases). The CDR3 extends over 13 amino acids. Trimming shortened V by 4 bases and J by 5 bases, and 9 bases separated the two germline ends. From germline, CDR1 is SGHRS and CDR2 YFSETQ. The CDR3 is CASSTQGNEKLFF. The CDR3 DNA follows: TGCGCCAGCAGCACCCAGGGGAATGAAAAACTGTTTTTT.

This chain joins TRBV11-2 and TRBJ2-3, with D perhaps assigned TRBD1 or TRBD2 (5 bases each). The ends were cut back, 2 bases at V and 5 bases at J, with 23 bases in the middle. Germline CDR1 is SGHAT and CDR2 is FQNNGV. CDR3 length: 18 amino acids. The CDR3: CASSLTLDIIRGRDTQYF. Here the CDR3 DNA reads TGTGCCAGCAGCTTAACCTTGGACATTATTCGGGGTAGAGATACGCAGTATTTT.

The J gene is TRBJ1-1, the V gene TRBV2; D is perhaps TRBD1 (5 bases). V lost 11 bases and J lost 8, with 27 bases in between. The germline CDR1 and CDR2 sequences are SNHLY and FYNNEI. The CDR3 length is 15 residues. The DNA of the CDR3 is TGTGCCGGTCACCGGGACGGAGGTCCGGGGTCCGAAGCTTTCTTT. Amino acids: CAGHRDGGPGSEAFF.

The chain uses TRBV13 and TRBJ2-7; D may be TRBD1 (6 bases). From germline, CDR1 is PRHDT and CDR2 FYEKMQ (reference sequence). There are 14 residues in the CDR3. Trimming left V 5 bases short and J 0 bases short, with 11 bases between. This chain's CDR3 is CASSLRDNSYEQYF. As DNA, the CDR3 is TGTGCCAGCAGCCTCCGGGACAACTCCTACGAGCAGTACTTC.

The chain joins TRBV14 to TRBJ2-7; no clear D gene. V gave up 1 base and J gave up 3 bases, with 13 bases separating them. Germline V gives CDR1 SGHDN, CDR2 FVKESK. This CDR3 is 15 amino acids long. The CDR3 spells CASSQALYGFYEQYF. For the CDR3, the DNA is TGTGCCAGCAGCCAAGCGTTGTACGGGTTCTACGAGCAGTACTTC.

The genes are TRBV18 and TRBJ1-1; D possibly corresponds to TRBD1 (6 bases). Trimming pared 0 bases from V and 2 bases from J, leaving 10 bases between. The length of the CDR3 is 15 residues. Germline CDR1 and CDR2: KGHSH and LQKENI. CDR3 in DNA: TGTGCCAGCTCACCACCGGCAGGGGTAAACACTGAAGCTTTCTTT. This gives the protein CASSPPAGVNTEAFF.

This clonotype was recorded at least ten times. One end of the junction varies from germline; a read error may be responsible. This chain links TRBV20-1 with TRBJ2-3; 8 bases line up with TRBD2. This CDR3 comprises 11 residues. Germline loops: CDR1 DFQATT, CDR2 SNEGSKA (reference sequence). The CDR3 DNA reads as TGCAGTGCTGGATCCGGGACTAGAAGGGACTTT. The encoded protein is CSAGSGTRRDF.

The chain carries TRBV15 and TRBJ2-5; D is perhaps TRBD1 (6 bases). V was clipped by 0 bases and J by 3 bases, with 8 bases between them. The V gene's germline CDR1 is LNHNV and CDR2 YYDKDF (reference sequence). The CDR3 length is 14 residues. The CDR3 DNA reads TGTGCCACCAGCAGAGATTGGACAGAAGAGACCCAGTACTTC. This sequence encodes CATSRDWTEETQYF.

This sequence joins TRBV10-1 and TRBJ2-7; D unresolved. The germline gives CDR1 WNHNN, CDR2 SYGVQD (reference sequence). Between the trimmed V and J ends, which lost 0 bases and 4 bases, there was a span of 13 bases. This CDR3 is 15 amino acids long. The CDR3 here is CASSESGPEWYEQYF. The CDR3 bases are TGCGCCAGCAGTGAGTCCGGACCGGAGTGGTACGAGCAGTACTTC.

This clonotype was counted between two and nine times. This chain connects TRBV20-1 to TRBJ2-3; 16 bases fit TRBD2. With V trimmed by 6 bases and J by 8 bases, 8 bases remained unmatched. The germline CDR1 and CDR2 sequences are DFQATT and SNEGSKA (reference sequence). CDR3 length equals 15 residues. The CDR3 spells CSAIGGLAGGTTQYF. The CDR3 DNA reads as TGCAGTGCCATAGGGGGACTAGCGGGAGGGACTACGCAGTATTTT.